These T cell receptor beta chains were read from a single sample in a study of blood T cell repertoires in COVID-19. Generated by immunoSEQ multiplex PCR, the TCRdb table keeps only in-frame clones and is missing some. The table shows 150,000 or so clones, with about nine tenths occurring only once. Sequenced input: peripheral blood. The source is a man older than 75 with acute or convalescent COVID-19. Each CDR3 is given with its conserved first and last residue. A D gene is named only where the DNA matches it firmly. Where a row states a size, it is once, few, many or the class of an expanded clone; other rows omit it.

clone size,V gene,D gene,J gene,CDR3 protein,CDR3 DNA
few,TRBV5-8,TRBD2,TRBJ2-7,CASPTTLAASAYEQYF,TGTGCCAGCCCCACAACACTAGCGGCCTCTGCCTACGAGCAGTACTTC
.,TRBV24-1,TRBD2,TRBJ2-1,CATSDHSGRAFNEQFF,TGTGCCACCAGTGACCATAGCGGGAGGGCCTTCAATGAGCAGTTCTTC
.,TRBV19,.,TRBJ1-1,CASSAMNTEAFF,TGTGCCAGTAGTGCTATGAACACTGAAGCTTTCTTT
once,TRBV3-1/TRBV3-2,TRBD1,TRBJ1-3,CASSQADRGSGNTIYF,TGTGCCAGCAGCCAAGCGGACAGGGGCTCTGGAAACACCATATATTTT
.,TRBV4-1,.,TRBJ1-5,CASSRGGNQPQHF,TGCGCCAGCAGCCGGGGGGGAAATCAGCCCCAGCATTTT
.,TRBV5-1,TRBD2,TRBJ2-7,CASSGAGTTSYEQYF,TGCGCCAGCAGCGGAGCCGGGACTACCTCCTACGAGCAGTACTTC
few,TRBV7-2,TRBD1,TRBJ2-7,CASSLTGTEGYEQYF,TGTGCCAGCAGCCTGACCGGGACAGAAGGCTACGAGCAGTACTTC
once,TRBV28,.,TRBJ2-7,CATHSTLLEQYF,TGTGCCACTCACTCAACCCTACTCGAGCAGTACTTC
.,TRBV6-1,.,TRBJ2-5,CASSEIWTVEATQYF,TGTGCCAGCAGTGAAATTTGGACAGTGGAGGCGACCCAGTACTTC
once,TRBV21-1,.,TRBJ2-6,CASSNQGQPWGGANVLTF,TGTGCCAGCAGCAACCAGGGACAGCCATGGGGAGGGGCCAACGTCCTGACTTTC
.,TRBV7-6,TRBD2,TRBJ2-1,CASSTVREGLGEQFF,TGTGCCAGCAGCACGGTGAGGGAGGGCCTGGGTGAGCAGTTCTTC
.,TRBV3-1/TRBV3-2,.,TRBJ1-5,CASSPRGGNQPQHF,TGTGCCAGCAGCCCCCGCGGGGGAAATCAGCCCCAGCATTTT
.,TRBV9,.,TRBJ2-1,CASSVELGHEQFF,TGTGCCAGCAGCGTAGAACTAGGCCATGAGCAGTTCTTC
.,TRBV5-1,TRBD2,TRBJ2-3,CASSLSLAGSTDTQYF,TGCGCCAGCAGCTTGAGTCTAGCGGGTAGCACAGATACGCAGTATTTT
.,TRBV6-2/TRBV6-3,TRBD2,TRBJ2-7,CASSLAGTSSYEQYF,TGTGCCAGCAGTCTAGCGGGAACGAGCTCCTACGAGCAGTACTTC
.,TRBV24-1,TRBD1,TRBJ2-1,CATSARDRVLNEQFF,TGTGCCACCAGTGCCCGGGACAGGGTACTTAATGAGCAGTTCTTC
.,TRBV5-1,TRBD1,TRBJ2-1,CASAGLTGGDEQFF,TGCGCCAGCGCTGGGCTAACAGGGGGCGATGAGCAGTTCTTC
.,TRBV27,TRBD2,TRBJ2-7,CASSLRLAGASYEQYF,TGTGCCAGCAGTTTAAGACTAGCGGGAGCATCCTACGAGCAGTACTTC
.,TRBV18,TRBD1,TRBJ2-7,CASSPDRGSYEQYF,TGTGCCAGCTCACCAGACAGGGGCTCCTACGAGCAGTACTTC
.,TRBV5-1,TRBD1,TRBJ2-7,CASSYGQAGNEQYF,TGCGCCAGCAGCTACGGACAGGCCGGCAACGAGCAGTACTTC
.,TRBV7-2,TRBD2,TRBJ2-5,CASSLWSGGYQETQYF,TGTGCCAGCAGCTTATGGAGCGGGGGGTACCAAGAGACCCAGTACTTC
.,TRBV5-1,.,TRBJ2-1,CASSGGTLYNEQFF,TGCGCCAGCAGCGGGGGGACCCTTTACAATGAGCAGTTCTTC
once,TRBV7-2,TRBD2,TRBJ2-1,CASSLGTSWYNEQFF,TGTGCCAGCAGCTTAGGGACTAGCTGGTACAATGAGCAGTTCTTC
.,TRBV15,.,TRBJ1-5,CATSRDRDQPQHF,TGTGCCACCAGCAGAGATCGGGATCAGCCCCAGCATTTT
once,TRBV5-4,TRBD2,TRBJ2-1,CASSLSSGGSSYNEQFF,TGTGCCAGCAGCTTGTCTAGCGGGGGCAGCTCCTACAATGAGCAGTTCTTC
.,TRBV6-5,.,TRBJ1-5,CASSYGAKGQPQHF,TGTGCCAGCAGTTACGGGGCGAAGGGGCAGCCCCAGCATTTT
.,TRBV18,.,TRBJ1-2,CASSPSTGLSYGYTF,TGTGCCAGCTCACCAAGCACAGGACTATCCTATGGCTACACCTTC
.,TRBV6-5,.,TRBJ1-1,CASSWTTVNTEAFF,TGTGCCAGCAGTTGGACGACAGTAAACACTGAAGCTTTCTTT
.,TRBV11-1,TRBD1,TRBJ2-1,CASSSRTGTGNEQFF,TGTGCCAGCAGCTCCCGGACAGGGACGGGCAATGAGCAGTTCTTC
.,TRBV6-5,TRBD2,TRBJ2-5,CASTTGLAGGETQYF,TGTGCCAGCACAACGGGACTAGCGGGAGGAGAGACCCAGTACTTC
.,TRBV9,.,TRBJ2-7,CASSVGQEGYEQYF,TGTGCCAGCAGCGTAGGTCAAGAGGGCTACGAGCAGTACTTC
.,TRBV5-1,.,TRBJ2-5,CASSLGSGTALRTQYF,TGCGCCAGCAGCCTGGGTTCCGGGACTGCTCTTCGGACCCAGTACTTC
once,TRBV5-6,.,TRBJ2-5,CASSAIGTRETQYF,TGTGCCAGCAGCGCCATAGGGACTCGGGAGACCCAGTACTTC
.,TRBV7-9,.,TRBJ1-4,CASSSRTVGTNEKLFF,TGTGCCAGCAGCTCCCGGACAGTCGGAACTAATGAAAAACTGTTTTTT
.,TRBV19,TRBD1,TRBJ2-1,CASSDRGDEQFF,TGTGCCAGTAGTGACAGGGGAGATGAGCAGTTCTTC
.,TRBV2,TRBD1,TRBJ2-7,CASRRTGTTYEQYF,TGTGCCAGCAGGAGGACAGGGACCACCTACGAGCAGTACTTC
.,TRBV11-2,.,TRBJ2-3,CASSLRGWSTDTQYF,TGTGCCAGCAGCTTAAGGGGGTGGAGCACAGATACGCAGTATTTT
.,TRBV19,TRBD1,TRBJ1-2,CASSTDRDNYGYTF,TGTGCCAGTAGTACGGACAGGGACAACTATGGCTACACCTTC
.,TRBV7-6,TRBD1,TRBJ1-5,CASSRPTGGGDSNQPQHF,TGTGCCAGCAGCCGACCGACAGGGGGCGGGGATAGCAATCAGCCCCAGCATTTT
.,TRBV7-2,TRBD1,TRBJ1-2,CASSSQGNYGYTF,TGTGCCAGCAGCTCACAGGGGAACTATGGCTACACCTTC
.,TRBV9,.,TRBJ1-3,CASSSYGGSGNTIYF,TGTGCCAGCAGCTCCTATGGCGGCTCTGGAAACACCATATATTTT
.,TRBV30,TRBD2,TRBJ2-7,CAWSVHSGGYEQYF,TGTGCCTGGAGTGTACACAGCGGGGGTTACGAGCAGTACTTC
.,TRBV9,.,TRBJ2-2,CASSVTQTGELFF,TGTGCCAGCAGCGTAACCCAGACCGGGGAGCTGTTTTTT
.,TRBV24-1,TRBD2,TRBJ2-1,CATSEGLAVDEQFF,TGTGCCACCAGTGAGGGACTAGCGGTAGATGAGCAGTTCTTC
.,TRBV27,TRBD1,TRBJ2-3,CASSSGQGRGTDTQYF,TGTGCCAGCAGTTCAGGACAGGGAAGGGGTACAGATACGCAGTATTTT
.,TRBV11-2,TRBD1,TRBJ2-1,CASSLRPGTDYNEQFF,TGTGCCAGCAGCCTAAGACCCGGGACAGACTACAATGAGCAGTTCTTC
.,TRBV19,.,TRBJ2-3,CASSSGGGLADTQYF,TGTGCCAGTAGTTCCGGCGGGGGCCTCGCAGATACGCAGTATTTT
.,TRBV28,.,TRBJ2-2,CASSDGGAGTGELFF,TGTGCCAGCAGTGATGGGGGCGCGGGCACCGGGGAGCTGTTTTTT
.,TRBV3-1/TRBV3-2,TRBD1,TRBJ1-6,CASSPQDRENSPLHF,TGTGCCAGCAGCCCTCAGGACAGGGAAAATTCACCCCTCCACTTT
.,TRBV28,TRBD1,TRBJ1-2,CASTRAGQGALGYTF,TGTGCCAGCACTAGGGCGGGACAGGGGGCTCTTGGCTACACCTTC
.,TRBV6-5,TRBD1,TRBJ2-7,CASTFGQGVYEQYF,TGTGCCAGCACTTTTGGACAGGGGGTCTACGAGCAGTACTTC
.,TRBV6-5,TRBD1,TRBJ1-1,CASGGQGARGAFF,TGTGCCAGCGGGGGACAGGGGGCGAGGGGTGCTTTCTTT
.,TRBV19,.,TRBJ1-2,CASKLGTNYGYTF,TGTGCCAGTAAACTTGGGACAAACTATGGCTACACCTTC
.,TRBV5-1,TRBD2,TRBJ2-4,CASSLASGDRQYF,TGCGCCAGCAGCTTGGCTAGCGGGGACCGACAGTACTTC
.,TRBV12-3/TRBV12-4,TRBD2,TRBJ2-5,CASSLIRGAQYF,TGTGCCAGCAGTTTGATCCGGGGGGCCCAGTACTTC